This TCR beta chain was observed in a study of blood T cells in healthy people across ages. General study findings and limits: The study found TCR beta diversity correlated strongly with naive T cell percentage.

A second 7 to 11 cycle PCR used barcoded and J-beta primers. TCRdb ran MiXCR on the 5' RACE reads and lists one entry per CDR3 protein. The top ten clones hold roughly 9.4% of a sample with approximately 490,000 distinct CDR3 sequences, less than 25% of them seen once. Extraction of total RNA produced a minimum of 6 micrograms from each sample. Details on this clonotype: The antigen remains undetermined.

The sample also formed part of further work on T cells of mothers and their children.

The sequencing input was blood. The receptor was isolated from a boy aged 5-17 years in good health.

For the CDR3, the DNA is TGCAGTGCTACGGACAGAAGGGAGGCTGGGAATTCACCCCTCCACTTT. Amino acids: CSATDRREAGNSPLHF. The rearrangement links TRBV20-1 to TRBJ1-6; possible D gene TRBD1, 6 bases. Deletions cut 4 bases from V and 7 bases from J, with 20 bases between. Germline CDR1 reads DFQATT; CDR2 reads SNEGSKA (reference sequence). The CDR3 consists of 16 residues.